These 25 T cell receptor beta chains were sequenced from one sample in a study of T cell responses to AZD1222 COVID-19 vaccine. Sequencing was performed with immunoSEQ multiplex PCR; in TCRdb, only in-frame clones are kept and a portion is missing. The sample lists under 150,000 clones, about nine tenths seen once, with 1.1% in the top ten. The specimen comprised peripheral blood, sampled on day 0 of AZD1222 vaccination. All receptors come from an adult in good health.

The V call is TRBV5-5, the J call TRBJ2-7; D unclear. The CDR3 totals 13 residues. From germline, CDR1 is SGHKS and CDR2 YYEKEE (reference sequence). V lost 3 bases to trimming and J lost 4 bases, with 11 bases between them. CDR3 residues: CASSWTSLYEQYF. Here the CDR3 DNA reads TGTGCCAGCAGCTGGACCAGCTTGTACGAGCAGTACTTC.

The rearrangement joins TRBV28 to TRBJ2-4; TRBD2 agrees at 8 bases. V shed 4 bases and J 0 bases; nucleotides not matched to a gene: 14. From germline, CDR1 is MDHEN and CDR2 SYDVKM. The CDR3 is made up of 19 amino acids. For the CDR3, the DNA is TGTGCCAGCAGTTCCACCCCCGGGGGGGGGCTTTCAGCCAAAAACATTCAGTACTTC. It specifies CASSSTPGGGLSAKNIQYF.

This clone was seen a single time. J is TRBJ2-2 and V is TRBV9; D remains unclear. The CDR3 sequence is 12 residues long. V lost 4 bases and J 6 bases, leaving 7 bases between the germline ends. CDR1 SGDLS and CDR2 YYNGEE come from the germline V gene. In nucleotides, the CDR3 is TGTGCCAGCAGCCTTGCGGCCGGGGAGCTGTTTTTT. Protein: CASSLAAGELFF.

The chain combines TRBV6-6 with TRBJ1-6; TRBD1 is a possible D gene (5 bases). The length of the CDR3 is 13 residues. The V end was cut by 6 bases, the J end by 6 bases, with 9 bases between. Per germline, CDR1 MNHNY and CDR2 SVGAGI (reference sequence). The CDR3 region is CASRRGSNSPLHF. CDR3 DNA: TGTGCCAGCAGGCGGGGGTCTAATTCACCCCTCCACTTT.

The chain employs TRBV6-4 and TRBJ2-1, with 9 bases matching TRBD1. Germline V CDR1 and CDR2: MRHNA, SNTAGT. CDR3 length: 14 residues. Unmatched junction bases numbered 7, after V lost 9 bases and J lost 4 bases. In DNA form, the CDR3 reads TGTGCCAGTTCTCGGGACAGGGTGTACAATGAGCAGTTCTTC. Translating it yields CASSRDRVYNEQFF.

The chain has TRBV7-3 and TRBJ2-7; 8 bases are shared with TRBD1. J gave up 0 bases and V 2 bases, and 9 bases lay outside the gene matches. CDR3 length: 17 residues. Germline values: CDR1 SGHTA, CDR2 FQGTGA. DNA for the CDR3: TGTGCCAGCAGCTTAGGTCGCCACGGGACAGGCTCCTACGAGCAGTACTTC. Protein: CASSLGRHGTGSYEQYF.

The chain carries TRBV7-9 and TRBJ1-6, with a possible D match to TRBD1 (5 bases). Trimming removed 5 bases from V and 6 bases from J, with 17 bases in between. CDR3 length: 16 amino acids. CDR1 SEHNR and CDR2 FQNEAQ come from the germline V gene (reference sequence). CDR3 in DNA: TGTGCCAGCAGCGCGGGCTGGGGGGGTTCTAATTCACCCCTCCACTTT. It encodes CASSAGWGGSNSPLHF.

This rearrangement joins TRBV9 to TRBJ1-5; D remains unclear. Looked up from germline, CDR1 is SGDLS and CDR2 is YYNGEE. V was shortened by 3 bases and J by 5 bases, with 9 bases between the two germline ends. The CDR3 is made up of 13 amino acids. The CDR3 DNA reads TGTGCCAGCAGCGATGGAGTTCATCAGCCCCAGCATTTT. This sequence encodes CASSDGVHQPQHF.

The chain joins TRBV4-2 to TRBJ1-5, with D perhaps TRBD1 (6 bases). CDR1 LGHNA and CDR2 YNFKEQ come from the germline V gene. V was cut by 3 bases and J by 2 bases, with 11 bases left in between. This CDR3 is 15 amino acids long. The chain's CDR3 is CASSHIQGGNQPQHF. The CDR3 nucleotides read TGTGCCAGCAGCCACATACAGGGTGGCAATCAGCCCCAGCATTTT.

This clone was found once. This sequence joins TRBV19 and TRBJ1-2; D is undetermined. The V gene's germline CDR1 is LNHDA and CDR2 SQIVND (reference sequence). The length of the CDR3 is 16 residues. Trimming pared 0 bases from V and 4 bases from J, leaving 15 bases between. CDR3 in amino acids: CASSIDGSGPLYGYTF. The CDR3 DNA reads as TGTGCCAGTAGTATAGATGGGTCTGGACCCCTCTATGGCTACACCTTC.

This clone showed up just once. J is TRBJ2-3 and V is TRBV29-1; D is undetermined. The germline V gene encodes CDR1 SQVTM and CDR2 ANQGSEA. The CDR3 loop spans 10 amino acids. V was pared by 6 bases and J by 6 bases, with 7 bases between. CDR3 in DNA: TGCAGCGTGGGCTCGGATACGCAGTATTTT. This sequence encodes CSVGSDTQYF.

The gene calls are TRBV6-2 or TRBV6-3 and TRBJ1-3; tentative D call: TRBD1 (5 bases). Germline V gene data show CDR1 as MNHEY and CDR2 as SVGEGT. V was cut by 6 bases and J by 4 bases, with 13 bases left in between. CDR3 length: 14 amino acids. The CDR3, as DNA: TGTGCCAGCAGCCAGGGTTACGGAGGAAACACCATATATTTT. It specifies CASSQGYGGNTIYF.

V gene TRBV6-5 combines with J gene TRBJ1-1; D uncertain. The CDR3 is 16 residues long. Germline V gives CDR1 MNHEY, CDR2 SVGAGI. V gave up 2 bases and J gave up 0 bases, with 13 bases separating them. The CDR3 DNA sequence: TGTGCCAGCAGTTACATGGGCGGCTCCATGAACACTGAAGCTTTCTTT. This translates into CASSYMGGSMNTEAFF.

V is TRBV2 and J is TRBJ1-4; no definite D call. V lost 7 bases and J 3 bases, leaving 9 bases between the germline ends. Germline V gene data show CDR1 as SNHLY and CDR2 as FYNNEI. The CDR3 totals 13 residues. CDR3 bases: TGTGCCAGCACCCTGAGGGCTAATGAAAAACTGTTTTTT. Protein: CASTLRANEKLFF.

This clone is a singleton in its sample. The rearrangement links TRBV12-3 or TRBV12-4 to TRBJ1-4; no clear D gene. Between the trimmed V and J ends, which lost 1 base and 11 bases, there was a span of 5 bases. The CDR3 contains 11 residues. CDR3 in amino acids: CASSLEGKLFF. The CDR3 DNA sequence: TGTGCCAGCAGTTTAGAAGGGAAACTGTTTTTT.

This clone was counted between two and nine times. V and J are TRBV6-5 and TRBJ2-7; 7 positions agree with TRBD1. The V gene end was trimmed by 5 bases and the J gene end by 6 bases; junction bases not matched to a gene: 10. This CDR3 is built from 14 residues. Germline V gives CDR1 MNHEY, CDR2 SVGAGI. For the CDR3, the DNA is TGTGCCAGCAGTCGCGGCGACAGGGTGGTCGAGCAGTACTTC. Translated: CASSRGDRVVEQYF.

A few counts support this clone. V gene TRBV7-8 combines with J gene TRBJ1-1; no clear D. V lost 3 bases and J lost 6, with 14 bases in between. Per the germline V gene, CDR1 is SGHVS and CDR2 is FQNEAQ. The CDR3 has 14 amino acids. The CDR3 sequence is CASSFLSVVSEAFF. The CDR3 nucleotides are TGTGCCAGCAGCTTTCTCTCGGTGGTTTCTGAAGCTTTCTTT.

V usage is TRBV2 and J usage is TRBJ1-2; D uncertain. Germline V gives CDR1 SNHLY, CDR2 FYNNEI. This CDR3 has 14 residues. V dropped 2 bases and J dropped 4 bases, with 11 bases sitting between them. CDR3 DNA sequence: TGTGCCAGCAGTGAAACACGCTGGGGCTATGGCTACACCTTC. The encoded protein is CASSETRWGYGYTF.

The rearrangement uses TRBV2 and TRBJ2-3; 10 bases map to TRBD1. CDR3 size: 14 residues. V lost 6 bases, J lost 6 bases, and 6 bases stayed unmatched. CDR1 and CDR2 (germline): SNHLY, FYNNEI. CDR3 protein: CASSRDRGRDTQYF. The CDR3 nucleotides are TGTGCCAGCAGCCGGGACAGGGGAAGGGATACGCAGTATTTT. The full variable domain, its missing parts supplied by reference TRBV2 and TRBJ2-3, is EPEVTQTPSHQVTQMGQEVILRCVPISNHLYFYWYRQILGQKVEFLVSFYNNEISEKSEIFDDQFSVERPDGSNFTLKIRSTKLEDSAMYFCASSRDRGRDTQYFGPGTRLTVL.

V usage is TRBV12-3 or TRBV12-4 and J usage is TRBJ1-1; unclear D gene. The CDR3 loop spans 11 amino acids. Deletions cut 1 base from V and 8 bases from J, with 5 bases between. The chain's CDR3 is CASSLGGEAFF. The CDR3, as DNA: TGTGCCAGCAGTTTAGGGGGAGAAGCTTTCTTT.

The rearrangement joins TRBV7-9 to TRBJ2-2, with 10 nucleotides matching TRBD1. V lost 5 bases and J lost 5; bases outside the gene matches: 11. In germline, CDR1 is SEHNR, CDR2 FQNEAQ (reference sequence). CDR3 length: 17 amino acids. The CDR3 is CASSPTGTGAWTGELFF. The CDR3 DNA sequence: TGTGCCAGCAGCCCTACCGGGACAGGGGCTTGGACCGGGGAGCTGTTTTTT.

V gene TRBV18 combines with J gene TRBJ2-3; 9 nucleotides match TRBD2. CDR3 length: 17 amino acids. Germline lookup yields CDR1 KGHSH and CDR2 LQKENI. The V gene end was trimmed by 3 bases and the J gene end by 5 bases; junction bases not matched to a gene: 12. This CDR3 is CASSPPSGGYQVDTQYF. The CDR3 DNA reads TGTGCCAGCTCACCCCCCAGCGGGGGGTATCAAGTAGATACGCAGTATTTT.

Here the CDR3 reads CASSQAGLAGSSGELFF. CDR3 sequence (DNA): TGCGCCAGCAGCCAAGCAGGACTAGCGGGAAGCTCCGGGGAGCTGTTTTTT. This rearrangement joins TRBV4-1 to TRBJ2-2; the match to TRBD2 covers 12 bases. Per the germline V gene, CDR1 is MGHRA and CDR2 is YSYEKL. J lost 6 bases, V lost 1 base, and 6 bases had no gene match. CDR3 length equals 17 residues.

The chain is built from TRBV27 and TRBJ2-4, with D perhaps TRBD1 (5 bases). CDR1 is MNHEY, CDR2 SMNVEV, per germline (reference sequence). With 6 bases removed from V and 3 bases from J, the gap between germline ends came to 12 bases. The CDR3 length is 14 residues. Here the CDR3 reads CASSKGSHKNIQYF. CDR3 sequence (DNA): TGTGCCAGCAGCAAGGGGTCTCACAAAAACATTCAGTACTTC.

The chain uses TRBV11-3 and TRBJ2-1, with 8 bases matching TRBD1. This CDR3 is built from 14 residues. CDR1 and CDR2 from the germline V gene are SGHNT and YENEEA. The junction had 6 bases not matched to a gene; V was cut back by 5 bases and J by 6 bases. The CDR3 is CASSLRTGLNEQFF. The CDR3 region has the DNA TGTGCCAGCAGCCTACGGACAGGGCTCAATGAGCAGTTCTTC.